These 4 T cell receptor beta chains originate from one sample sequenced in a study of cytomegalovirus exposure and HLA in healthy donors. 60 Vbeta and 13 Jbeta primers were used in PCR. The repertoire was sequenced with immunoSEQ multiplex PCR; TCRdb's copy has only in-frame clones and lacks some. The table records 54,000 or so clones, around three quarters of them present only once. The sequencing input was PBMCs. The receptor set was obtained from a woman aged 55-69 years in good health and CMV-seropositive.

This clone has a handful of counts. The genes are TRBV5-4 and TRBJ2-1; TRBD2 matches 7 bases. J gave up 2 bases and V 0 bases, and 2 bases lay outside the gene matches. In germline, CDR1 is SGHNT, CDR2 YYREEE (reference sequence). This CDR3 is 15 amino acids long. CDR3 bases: TGTGCCAGCAGCTTGGCCGCGGGAGCCTACAATGAGCAGTTCTTC. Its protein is CASSLAAGAYNEQFF.

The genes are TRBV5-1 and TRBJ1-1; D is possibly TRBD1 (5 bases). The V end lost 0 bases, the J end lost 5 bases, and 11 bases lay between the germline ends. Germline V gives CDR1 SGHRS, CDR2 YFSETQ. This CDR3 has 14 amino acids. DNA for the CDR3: TGCGCCAGCAGCTTGGATGGGGGGGGGACTGAAGCTTTCTTT. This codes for CASSLDGGGTEAFF.

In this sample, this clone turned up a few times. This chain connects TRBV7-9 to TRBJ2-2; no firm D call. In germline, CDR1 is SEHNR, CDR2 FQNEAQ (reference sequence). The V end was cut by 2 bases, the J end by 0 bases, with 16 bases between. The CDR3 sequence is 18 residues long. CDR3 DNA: TGTGCCAGCAGCTTATGGGTCCTTATGCGGCCGAACACCGGGGAGCTGTTTTTT. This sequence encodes CASSLWVLMRPNTGELFF.

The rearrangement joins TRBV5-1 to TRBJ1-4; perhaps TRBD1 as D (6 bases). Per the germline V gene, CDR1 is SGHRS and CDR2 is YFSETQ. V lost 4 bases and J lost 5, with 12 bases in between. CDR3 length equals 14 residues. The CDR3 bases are TGCGCCAGCAGCACGACAGGAGGAAATGAAAAACTGTTTTTT. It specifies CASSTTGGNEKLFF.